This TCR beta chain was recovered during a study of T-cell memory formation after mild COVID-19. Study summary: The TCR clusters were mostly specific to one donor.

Per germline, CDR1 SQVTM and CDR2 ANQGSEA. The V and J ends lost 4 bases and 2 bases respectively, with 15 bases between them. The CDR3 has 15 amino acids. Comments on this clonotype: As yet, its antigen is unknown.

In TCRdb, the 5' RACE reads were re-called with MiXCR into one record per CDR3 protein. Seen here are about 190,000 distinct CDR3 sequences, 20% to 25% observed once, and the top ten hold 23%. Overall study results and limits: Pre-infection memory carried some responding clones, suggesting that cross-reactive memory joined. Contracting clones from day 15 to 85 showed balanced CD4/CD8; later expanders favored CD4+.

The rearrangement joins TRBV29-1 to TRBJ2-1; possibly TRBD1 for D (6 bases). The sequenced sample consisted of PBMCs or a T cell subset sorted from them (not recorded which). The receptor was derived from an adult woman who had mild COVID-19 (a few samples of this study predate the infection). Cell type and time point are not known. Written as DNA, the CDR3 is TGCAGCGTTGCTGGGGGCAGGGTTCCCTACAATGAGCAGTTCTTC. It translates to CSVAGGRVPYNEQFF.